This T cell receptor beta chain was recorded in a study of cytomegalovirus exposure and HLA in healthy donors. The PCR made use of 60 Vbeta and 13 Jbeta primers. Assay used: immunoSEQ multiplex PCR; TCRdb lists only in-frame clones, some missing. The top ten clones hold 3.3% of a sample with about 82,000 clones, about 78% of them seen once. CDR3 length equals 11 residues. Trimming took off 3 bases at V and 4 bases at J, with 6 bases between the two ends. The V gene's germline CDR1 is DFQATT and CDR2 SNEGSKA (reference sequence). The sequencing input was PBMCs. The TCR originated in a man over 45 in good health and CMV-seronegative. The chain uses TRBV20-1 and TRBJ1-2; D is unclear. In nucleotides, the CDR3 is TGCAGTGCTAGCCCCAGCTATGGCTACACCTTC. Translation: CSASPSYGYTF.